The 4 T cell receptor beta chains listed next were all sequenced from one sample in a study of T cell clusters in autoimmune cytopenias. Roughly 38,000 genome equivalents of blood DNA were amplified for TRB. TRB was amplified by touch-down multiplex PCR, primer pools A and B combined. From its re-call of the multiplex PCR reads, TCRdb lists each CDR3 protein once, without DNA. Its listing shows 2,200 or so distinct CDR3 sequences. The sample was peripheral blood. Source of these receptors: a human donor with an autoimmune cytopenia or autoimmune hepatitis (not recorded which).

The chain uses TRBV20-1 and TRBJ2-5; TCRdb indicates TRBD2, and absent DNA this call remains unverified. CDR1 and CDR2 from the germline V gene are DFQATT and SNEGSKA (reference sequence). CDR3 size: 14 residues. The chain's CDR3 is CSARRTSGTETQYF.

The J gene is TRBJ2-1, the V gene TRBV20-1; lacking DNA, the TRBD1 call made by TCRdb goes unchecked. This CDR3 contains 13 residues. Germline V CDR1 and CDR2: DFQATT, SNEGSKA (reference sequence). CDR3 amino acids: CSADETANNEQFF.

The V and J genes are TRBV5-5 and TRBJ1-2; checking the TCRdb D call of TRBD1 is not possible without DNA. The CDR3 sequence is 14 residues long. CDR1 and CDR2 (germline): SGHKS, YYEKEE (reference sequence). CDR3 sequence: CASSLEGRGDGYTF. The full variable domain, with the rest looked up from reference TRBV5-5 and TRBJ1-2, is DAGVTQSPTHLIKTRGQQVTLRCSPISGHKSVSWYQQVLGQGPQFIFQYYEKEERGRGNFPDRFSARQFPNYSSELNVNALLLGDSALYLCASSLEGRGDGYTFGSGTRLTVV.

This CDR3 reads CASSPRTSGGAGEQFF. The chain employs TRBV9 and TRBJ2-1; lacking DNA, the TRBD2 call made by TCRdb goes unchecked. CDR3 size: 16 residues. CDR1 and CDR2 (germline): SGDLS, YYNGEE.